These 24 T cell receptor beta chains were all obtained from the same sample, sequenced in a study of shared clonotypes between healthy human individuals. The naive CD8 fraction comprised CD45RO-negative cells positively selected for CCR7 and excluded terminally differentiated effector memory CD45RA+ cells. Clones were sequenced by immunoSEQ multiplex PCR, and TCRdb holds only the in-frame ones, with some missing. The sample holds around 1,900,000 clones, just under 95% seen once. Sequenced: naive CD8+ T cells from PBMCs. Receptors originate from a man aged 18 to 30 in good health. Some clones in this sample may be carry-over from other donors' samples.

V usage is TRBV19 and J usage is TRBJ2-5; 7 positions agree with TRBD1. J gave up 0 bases and V 6 bases, and 7 bases lay outside the gene matches. This CDR3 has 15 amino acids. In germline, CDR1 is LNHDA, CDR2 SQIVND (reference sequence). The CDR3 spells CASSGVQGYQETQYF. In DNA, the CDR3 is TGTGCCAGTAGCGGAGTACAGGGGTACCAAGAGACCCAGTACTTC.

J is TRBJ2-7 and V is TRBV28; weak D call: TRBD2 (6 bases). The CDR3 runs to 14 residues. The V end lost 6 bases, the J end lost 0 bases, and 12 bases lay between the germline ends. Germline V lookup: CDR1 MDHEN, CDR2 SYDVKM. As DNA, the CDR3 is TGTGCCAGCAGCGGAAGGGGACTCTCCTACGAGCAGTACTTC. As protein: CASSGRGLSYEQYF.

This sequence joins TRBV19 and TRBJ2-1, with a tentative D call TRBD2 (6 bases). Looked up from germline, CDR1 is LNHDA and CDR2 is SQIVND (reference sequence). CDR3 length: 15 residues. V was pared by 1 base and J by 7 bases, with 14 bases between. CDR3 loop: CASSIVPGANNEQFF. The CDR3 nucleotides read TGTGCCAGTAGTATAGTACCGGGAGCTAATAATGAGCAGTTCTTC.

The genes are TRBV9 and TRBJ1-2, with D perhaps matching TRBD1 (6 bases). V was cut by 0 bases and J by 6 bases, with 12 bases left in between. Germline V gene lookup returns CDR1 SGDLS and CDR2 YYNGEE. The CDR3 is 14 residues long. DNA of the CDR3: TGTGCCAGCAGCGTAGGAAACAGGGTAAATGGCTACACCTTC. This sequence encodes CASSVGNRVNGYTF.

The chain carries TRBV9 and TRBJ1-1; D possibly corresponds to TRBD1 (5 bases). The CDR3 runs to 14 residues. V was cut by 4 bases and J by 4 bases, with 14 bases left in between. Germline assignment: CDR1 SGDLS and CDR2 YYNGEE. The CDR3 DNA reads as TGTGCCAGCAGCCCATCCAGGGACGGCACTGAAGCTTTCTTT. Translation gives CASSPSRDGTEAFF. The full variable domain, completed using reference TRBV9 and TRBJ1-1, is DSGVTQTPKHLITATGQRVTLRCSPRSGDLSVYWYQQSLDQGLQFLIQYYNGEERAKGNILERFSAQQFPDLHSELNLSSLELGDSALYFCASSPSRDGTEAFFGQGTRLTVV.

The genes are TRBV27 and TRBJ2-7, with 8 bases aligning to TRBD2. The junction had 9 bases not matched to a gene; V was cut back by 5 bases and J by 3 bases. Germline values: CDR1 MNHEY, CDR2 SMNVEV (reference sequence). The CDR3 is 15 residues long. CDR3 sequence: CASSPSSGSDYEQYF. The CDR3 bases are TGTGCCAGCAGTCCTTCTAGCGGGTCGGACTACGAGCAGTACTTC.

The genes are TRBV7-9 and TRBJ2-5; 9 bases agree with TRBD2. Germline loops: CDR1 SEHNR, CDR2 FQNEAQ (reference sequence). Trimming took 0 bases from V and 1 from J; bases not matched to a gene: 6. CDR3 length: 17 residues. The CDR3 sequence is CASSLATGTSFQETQYF. The CDR3, as DNA: TGTGCCAGCAGCTTAGCGACCGGGACTAGCTTCCAAGAGACCCAGTACTTC. Using reference TRBV7-9 and TRBJ2-5 for the parts outside the CDR3, the full variable domain is DTGVSQNPRHKITKRGQNVTFRCDPISEHNRLYWYRQTLGQGPEFLTYFQNEAQLEKSRLLSDRFSAERPKGSFSTLEIQRTEQGDSAMYLCASSLATGTSFQETQYFGPGTRLLVL.

The chain combines TRBV19 with TRBJ2-7, with D perhaps matching TRBD2 (6 bases). This CDR3 comprises 15 residues. Trimming removed 5 bases from V and 1 base from J, with 15 bases in between. CDR1 is LNHDA, CDR2 SQIVND, per germline (reference sequence). The CDR3 reads CASSARGLLSYEQYF. CDR3 coding DNA: TGTGCCAGTAGTGCCCGCGGACTACTATCCTACGAGCAGTACTTC.

The chain joins TRBV7-6 to TRBJ2-2; 10 bases fit TRBD2. The CDR3 covers 18 residues. Losses at the gene ends were 5 bases for V and 6 bases for J; bases not matched to a gene: 15. The V gene's germline CDR1 is SGHVS and CDR2 FNYEAQ. CDR3 in DNA: TGTGCCAGCAGCCCAGATAGTTTATCCAGCGGGAGGGCCGGGGAGCTGTTTTTT. Amino acid sequence: CASSPDSLSSGRAGELFF.

This chain joins TRBV2 and TRBJ2-1; 7 bases are shared with TRBD1. The ends lost 6 bases at V and 3 bases at J; junction bases unmatched: 5. This CDR3 is 14 amino acids long. Germline CDR1 SNHLY, CDR2 FYNNEI. This chain's CDR3 is CASRPGQIYNEQFF. CDR3 sequence (DNA): TGTGCCAGCAGGCCGGGACAGATCTACAATGAGCAGTTCTTC.

The chain employs TRBV9 and TRBJ2-6, with D perhaps matching TRBD1 (5 bases). V was trimmed by 0 bases and J by 3 bases, leaving 10 bases between them. Per the germline V gene, CDR1 is SGDLS and CDR2 is YYNGEE. The CDR3 spans 16 residues. CDR3 in DNA: TGTGCCAGCAGCGTAGAAGGGGTGAGTGGGGCCAACGTCCTGACTTTC. It codes for CASSVEGVSGANVLTF.

The chain couples TRBV6-4 to TRBJ1-5; the match to TRBD1 covers 12 bases. The CDR3 totals 18 residues. The germline V gene has CDR1 MRHNA and CDR2 SNTAGT. After removal of 3 bases from V and 6 bases from J, the junction contained 12 bases not matched to a gene. The CDR3 sequence: CASSEERDRGRGVQPQHF. The CDR3, as DNA: TGTGCCAGCAGTGAAGAGAGGGACAGGGGGCGCGGGGTTCAGCCCCAGCATTTT.

The V call is TRBV9, the J call TRBJ1-1; the match to TRBD1 covers 9 bases. The V gene end was trimmed by 0 bases and the J gene end by 6 bases; junction bases not matched to a gene: 3. The CDR3 length is 14 residues. Germline V gene lookup returns CDR1 SGDLS and CDR2 YYNGEE. CDR3 nucleotides: TGTGCCAGCAGCGTAGAGGACAGGGGCGCTGAAGCTTTCTTT. Encoded protein: CASSVEDRGAEAFF.

This sequence joins TRBV4-3 and TRBJ1-3, with D possibly matching TRBD1 (6 bases). With 0 bases removed from V and 0 bases from J, the gap between germline ends came to 15 bases. The CDR3 contains 18 residues. Germline-derived CDR1 and CDR2 are LGHNA and YSLEER. Here the CDR3 reads CASSQDPVETGSGNTIYF. The CDR3, as DNA: TGCGCCAGCAGCCAAGACCCCGTGGAGACAGGCTCTGGAAACACCATATATTTT.

This clone showed up just once. This sample also contains other DNA sequences that code for the same CDR3. The chain couples TRBV11-2 to TRBJ2-7; 10 bases fit TRBD2. The CDR3 covers 13 residues. From germline, CDR1 is SGHAT and CDR2 FQNNGV. V lost 1 base to trimming and J lost 6 bases; unmatched junction nucleotides: 0. The DNA for the CDR3 is TGTGCCAGCAGCTTAGGGACTAGCGGCGAGCAGTACTTC. This sequence encodes CASSLGTSGEQYF.

V usage is TRBV7-9 and J usage is TRBJ2-1; unclear D gene. The CDR3 is 12 residues long. Germline assignment: CDR1 SEHNR and CDR2 FQNEAQ (reference sequence). Trimming took 5 bases from V and 5 from J, leaving 7 bases between them. The CDR3 loop is CASSPHNNEQFF. DNA for the CDR3: TGTGCCAGCAGCCCGCATAACAATGAGCAGTTCTTC.

The J gene is TRBJ2-7, the V gene TRBV7-3, with no clear D. V was trimmed by 1 base and J by 5 bases, leaving 9 bases between them. The CDR3 is 13 amino acids. The germline CDR1 and CDR2 sequences are SGHTA and FQGTGA. This CDR3 reads CASSLNPVHEQYF. In DNA form, the CDR3 reads TGTGCCAGCAGCTTAAATCCGGTCCACGAGCAGTACTTC.

This rearrangement joins TRBV7-3 to TRBJ1-1; possible D gene TRBD1, 6 bases. Between the trimmed V and J ends, which lost 4 bases and 4 bases, there was a span of 13 bases. The CDR3 runs to 14 residues. The germline V gene has CDR1 SGHTA and CDR2 FQGTGA. The CDR3 DNA reads as TGTGCCAGCAGCTCGACAGGCTCGGGCACTGAAGCTTTCTTT. It is translated as CASSSTGSGTEAFF. The full variable domain, its missing parts supplied by reference TRBV7-3 and TRBJ1-1, is GAGVSQTPSNKVTEKGKYVELRCDPISGHTALYWYRQSLGQGPEFLIYFQGTGAADDSGLPNDRFFAVRPEGSVSTLKIQRTERGDSAVYLCASSSTGSGTEAFFGQGTRLTVV.

This chain connects TRBV29-1 to TRBJ1-1, with D perhaps matching TRBD1 (5 bases). Germline values: CDR1 SQVTM, CDR2 ANQGSEA. V was shortened by 1 base and J by 0 bases, with 15 bases between the two germline ends. This CDR3 contains 16 residues. Here the CDR3 reads CSVEGGGRLMNTEAFF. In DNA form, the CDR3 reads TGCAGCGTTGAAGGGGGCGGTCGGCTCATGAACACTGAAGCTTTCTTT.

A word on this clone: Distinct nucleotide sequences in the sample also encode this CDR3. The J gene is TRBJ1-1, the V gene TRBV6-5; no definite D call. Germline loops: CDR1 MNHEY, CDR2 SVGAGI. This CDR3 has 13 residues. V lost 2 bases and J 4 bases, leaving 8 bases between the germline ends. CDR3 DNA sequence: TGTGCCAGCAGTTACAGTCGGAGCACTGAAGCTTTCTTT. Translation: CASSYSRSTEAFF.

The chain uses TRBV11-2 and TRBJ2-1; 7 bases are shared with TRBD2. This CDR3 has 18 residues. The V gene's germline CDR1 is SGHAT and CDR2 FQNNGV. The V segment lost 1 base and the J segment 0 bases; nucleotides outside the gene matches: 9. The CDR3 spells CASSLGLSSGYSYNEQFF. The CDR3 bases are TGTGCCAGCAGCTTAGGGCTTTCTAGCGGATACTCCTACAATGAGCAGTTCTTC. Using reference TRBV11-2 and TRBJ2-1 for the parts outside the CDR3, the full variable domain is EAGVAQSPRYKIIEKRQSVAFWCNPISGHATLYWYQQILGQGPKLLIQFQNNGVVDDSQLPKDRFSAERLKGVDSTLKIQPAKLEDSAVYLCASSLGLSSGYSYNEQFFGPGTRLTVL.

Comments on this clone: The same CDR3 can be traced to other DNA sequences in this sample. The rearrangement links TRBV9 to TRBJ2-1; D may correspond to TRBD1 or TRBD2 (5 bases each). Between the trimmed V and J ends, which lost 0 bases and 2 bases, there was a span of 12 bases. Per germline, CDR1 SGDLS and CDR2 YYNGEE. The CDR3 has 16 amino acids. CDR3 region: CASSVVGGAPYNEQFF. CDR3 nucleotide sequence: TGTGCCAGCAGCGTAGTTGGGGGAGCCCCCTACAATGAGCAGTTCTTC.

This clone was observed once. The V and J genes are TRBV14 and TRBJ2-7, with 8 bases lining up with TRBD1. Germline CDR1 and CDR2: SGHDN and FVKESK. The length of the CDR3 is 16 residues. Trimming at V came to 4 bases and at J to 1 base, leaving 9 bases not matched to a gene. CDR3 coding DNA: TGTGCCAGCAGCCTTGCTCTGACAGGGGAATCCTACGAGCAGTACTTC. Translated, it gives CASSLALTGESYEQYF.

The genes are TRBV7-9 and TRBJ2-3, with D possibly being TRBD2 (5 bases). Trimming cost V 6 bases and J 4 bases, with 14 bases left between them. Germline assignment: CDR1 SEHNR and CDR2 FQNEAQ (reference sequence). The CDR3 contains 14 residues. CDR3 sequence (DNA): TGTGCCAGCAGTTTTGTCCGGGATGCAGATACGCAGTATTTT. Residues: CASSFVRDADTQYF.